Below, 9 T cell receptor beta chains from the same sample are listed, as sequenced in a study of T cells in Graves' hyperthyroidism and ophthalmopathy. Amplification yielded TCR beta CDR3 regions, with RNA transcripts as the source. In the first-round RT-PCR of the TCR CDR3, the HTBI primer set was used. One entry per CDR3 protein, called by TCRdb with MiXCR from the multiplex PCR reads. The data show around 720,000 distinct CDR3 sequences, under 45% seen once. The sequencing sample was made of blood. The receptor source for this set is a woman aged 35 to 49 with Graves' hyperthyroidism.

The chain uses TRBV2 and TRBJ2-7; 11 nucleotides agree with TRBD2. The end of the DNA fits TRBJ2-1 better, so the J call may be wrong. CDR1 and CDR2 from the germline V gene are SNHLY and FYNNEI. This CDR3 has 15 residues. CDR3 coding DNA: TGTGCCAGCAGTGAACTAGCGGGAGGCAGGGATGAGCAGTTCTTC. This encodes CASSELAGGRDEQFF.

This clonotype was recorded at least ten times. This chain uses TRBV19 with TRBJ1-5; D gene uncertain. The V end was cut by 6 bases, the J end by 3 bases, with 9 bases between. CDR1 and CDR2 (germline): LNHDA, SQIVND (reference sequence). The CDR3 is 13 residues long. CDR3 protein: CASSPRTNQPQHF. The CDR3 DNA follows: TGTGCCAGTAGCCCCCGGACCAATCAGCCCCAGCATTTT.

This clonotype is a singleton in its sample. This rearrangement joins TRBV7-9 to TRBJ2-5; 7 nucleotides match TRBD1. This CDR3 contains 15 residues. Germline V gives CDR1 SEHNR, CDR2 FQNEAQ (reference sequence). The trim removed 4 bases at V and 5 bases at J, leaving 10 bases unmatched. The CDR3 region has the DNA TGTGCCAGCAGCTCGACCGGGACAGCGATCGAGACCCAGTACTTC. It is translated as CASSSTGTAIETQYF.

This chain joins TRBV7-9 and TRBJ2-5; TRBD1 might be the D (5 bases). The germline V gene has CDR1 SEHNR and CDR2 FQNEAQ (reference sequence). The CDR3 has 14 amino acids. The germline V and J ends were trimmed by 5 bases and 4 bases, with 14 bases remaining between them. The CDR3 sequence: CASSHPLGVETQYF. The CDR3 DNA reads TGTGCCAGCAGCCACCCTCTAGGGGTAGAGACCCAGTACTTC. Variable domain in full (rest from reference TRBV7-9 and TRBJ2-5): DTGVSQNPRHKITKRGQNVTFRCDPISEHNRLYWYRQTLGQGPEFLTYFQNEAQLEKSRLLSDRFSAERPKGSFSTLEIQRTEQGDSAMYLCASSHPLGVETQYFGPGTRLLVL.

The rearrangement links TRBV20-1 to TRBJ1-2; TRBD1 agrees at 8 bases. CDR3 length equals 16 residues. Germline lookup yields CDR1 DFQATT and CDR2 SNEGSKA (reference sequence). The V segment lost 0 bases and the J segment 8 bases; nucleotides outside the gene matches: 14. In nucleotides, the CDR3 is TGCAGTGCTAGAGATCCGGGGAAGAGGACAGGGTCAGGCTACACCTTC. It codes for CSARDPGKRTGSGYTF.

This sequence joins TRBV4-3 and TRBJ1-2; D remains unclear. The V end lost 0 bases, the J end lost 13 bases, and 18 bases lay between the germline ends. The germline CDR1 and CDR2 sequences are LGHNA and YSLEER. The CDR3 covers 14 residues. The DNA for the CDR3 is TGCGCCAGCAGCCAAGACATGATTAGCGCGCGGGTCACCTTC. Protein: CASSQDMISARVTF.

The rearrangement links TRBV2 to TRBJ1-6, with D unclear. Germline CDR1 is SNHLY and CDR2 is FYNNEI. Trimming took 3 bases from V and 9 from J, leaving 12 bases between them. The CDR3 is made up of 14 amino acids. In DNA, the CDR3 is TGTGCCAGCAGTGACCTAGCGGGAACTTCACCCCTCCACTTT. Residues: CASSDLAGTSPLHF. The entire variable domain, with the rest obtained from reference TRBV2 and TRBJ1-6, is as follows: EPEVTQTPSHQVTQMGQEVILRCVPISNHLYFYWYRQILGQKVEFLVSFYNNEISEKSEIFDDQFSVERPDGSNFTLKIRSTKLEDSAMYFCASSDLAGTSPLHFGNGTRLTVT.

The chain uses TRBV5-1 and TRBJ2-2, with 8 bases identical to TRBD1. Germline V gene data show CDR1 as SGHRS and CDR2 as YFSETQ. This CDR3 is built from 16 residues. Germline trimming cut 1 base from V and 4 bases from J; bases unmatched to any gene: 6. The CDR3 is CASSLSPGGTTGELFF. The CDR3 coding sequence is TGCGCCAGCAGCTTGTCCCCAGGGGGCACCACCGGGGAGCTGTTTTTT.

V gene TRBV6-5 combines with J gene TRBJ2-5; D might be TRBD2 (6 bases). Germline lookup yields CDR1 MNHEY and CDR2 SVGAGI. The V end lost 2 bases, the J end lost 0 bases, and 10 bases lay between the germline ends. The length of the CDR3 is 15 residues. The CDR3 region is CASSYGGANQETQYF. In nucleotides, the CDR3 is TGTGCCAGCAGTTACGGCGGGGCGAACCAAGAGACCCAGTACTTC.